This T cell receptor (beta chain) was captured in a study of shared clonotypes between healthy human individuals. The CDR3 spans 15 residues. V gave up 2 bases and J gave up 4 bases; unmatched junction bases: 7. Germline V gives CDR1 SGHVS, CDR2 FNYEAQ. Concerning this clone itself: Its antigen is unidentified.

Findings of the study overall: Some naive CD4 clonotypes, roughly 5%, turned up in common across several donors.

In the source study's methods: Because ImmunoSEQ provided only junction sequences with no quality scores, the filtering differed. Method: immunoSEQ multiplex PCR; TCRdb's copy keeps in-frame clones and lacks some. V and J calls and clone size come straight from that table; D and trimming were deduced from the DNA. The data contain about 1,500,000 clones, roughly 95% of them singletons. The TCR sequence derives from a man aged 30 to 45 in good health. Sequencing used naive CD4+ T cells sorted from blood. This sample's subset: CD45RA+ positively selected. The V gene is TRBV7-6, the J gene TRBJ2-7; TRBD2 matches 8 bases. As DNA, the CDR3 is TGTGCCAGCAGCTTAAGTGATAGCGGGACTTACGAGCAGTACTTC. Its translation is CASSLSDSGTYEQYF.